The sample holds one count of the clone carrying this T cell receptor beta chain. No antigen is known for it. Other DNA sequences in the sample encode the same CDR3. Method: immunoSEQ multiplex PCR; TCRdb's copy keeps in-frame clones and lacks some. Altogether just over 2,000,000 clones are present, 95% being singletons, with the ten largest covering roughly 0.13%. These data are taken from a study of shared clonotypes between healthy human individuals. Study-level points and caveats: It was expected that sequencing depth would affect clonotype sharing among donors.

The ends lost 6 bases at V and 2 bases at J; junction bases unmatched: 4. The germline CDR1 and CDR2 sequences are MNHNS and SASEGT. CDR3 length: 14 amino acids. This clonotype was sampled from a man between 18 and 29 years old in good health. The rearrangement uses TRBV6-1 and TRBJ2-7, with 10 positions matching TRBD1. The sample taken for sequencing was naive CD4+ T cells sorted from blood. This sample's subset: CD45RA+ positively selected. Here the CDR3 reads CASRETGGPYEQYF. CDR3 nucleotides: TGTGCCAGCAGAGAGACAGGGGGCCCCTACGAGCAGTACTTC.